The sequence of this TCR beta chain was determined in a study of cytomegalovirus exposure and HLA in healthy donors. 13 Jbeta primers and 60 Vbeta primers were used for the PCR. TCRdb keeps only in-frame clones here, not all; method: immunoSEQ multiplex PCR. The sample holds 55,000 to 80,000 clones, roughly 82% seen once. Remarks on this clone: Its antigen remains unknown.

Whole-study findings and limits: Reportedly, diagnosis of cytomegalovirus status by the classifier showed high specificity and sensitivity. Most CMV-associated TCR beta chains appeared HLA-restricted in a later analysis. A later analysis revealed that TCR association rates differed between HLA loci, peaking at DRB1 and bottoming out at HLA-C.

The sample consisted of PBMCs. This clonotype was obtained from a man between 65 and 85 years old in good health and CMV-seronegative.

The CDR3 loop is CASSRPGGVEQFF. The DNA of the CDR3 is TGTGCCAGCAGCCGCCCTGGAGGAGTTGAGCAGTTCTTC. The chain couples TRBV7-6 to TRBJ2-1; perhaps TRBD2 as D (5 bases). The ends were cut back, 5 bases at V and 9 bases at J, with 14 bases in the middle. The length of the CDR3 is 13 residues. Germline lookup yields CDR1 SGHVS and CDR2 FNYEAQ.